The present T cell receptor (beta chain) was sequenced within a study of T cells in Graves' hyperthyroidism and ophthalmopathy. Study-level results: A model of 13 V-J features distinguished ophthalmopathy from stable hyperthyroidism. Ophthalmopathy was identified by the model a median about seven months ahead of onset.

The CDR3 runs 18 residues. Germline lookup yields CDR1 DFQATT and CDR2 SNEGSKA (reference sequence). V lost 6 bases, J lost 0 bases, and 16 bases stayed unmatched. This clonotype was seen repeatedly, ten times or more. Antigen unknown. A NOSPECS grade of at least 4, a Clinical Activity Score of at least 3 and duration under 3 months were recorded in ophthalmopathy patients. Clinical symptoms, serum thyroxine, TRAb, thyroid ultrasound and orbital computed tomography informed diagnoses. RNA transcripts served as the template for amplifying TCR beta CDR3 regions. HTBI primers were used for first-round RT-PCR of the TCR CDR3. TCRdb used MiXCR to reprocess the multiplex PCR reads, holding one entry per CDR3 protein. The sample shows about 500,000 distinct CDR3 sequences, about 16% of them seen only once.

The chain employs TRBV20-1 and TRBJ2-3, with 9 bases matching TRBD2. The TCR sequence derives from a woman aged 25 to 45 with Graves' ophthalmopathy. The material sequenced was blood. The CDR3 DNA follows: TGCAGTGCCAGTAGGCTAGCGGGAAGGAGGGGTAGCACAGATACGCAGTATTTT. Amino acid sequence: CSASRLAGRRGSTDTQYF.